The source of this T cell receptor beta chain is a study of metastatic and nonmetastatic thyroid tumors. As for the study in general: Repertoire data that came from the blood and tumor or nodule tissue of malignant and benign thyroid patients were compared. Study-wide results and caveats: Within blood and tumor, benign nodules reportedly had significantly lower TCR beta diversity than malignant thyroid tumors did.

By share of the sample, this clone is medium-sized. Antigen: not known. There were no patients who had received any treatment before thyroid surgery. The CDR3 is made up of 12 amino acids. V shed 3 bases and J shed 9 bases, with 12 bases lying between them. CDR1 and CDR2 (germline): DFQATT, SNEGSKA (reference sequence). Authors' data handling: A distant-metastasis classifier for papillary thyroid cancer was built using CDR3 differences across clinicopathological groups. TCRdb re-clonotyped the PCR reads via MiXCR. TCRdb's processing, not the authors', yielded these V and J calls. Found here are over 5,000 clones, approximately 18% of them singletons; the top ten hold 6% to 7.5%.

The chain carries TRBV20-1 and TRBJ2-1; D perhaps matches TRBD2 (6 bases). The specimen sequenced was adjacent normal tissue. The clonotype was recovered from a female donor with papillary thyroid cancer or a benign thyroid nodule (not recorded which). Some clones in this sample may be carry-over from other donors' samples. DNA for the CDR3: TGCAGTGCTAGCGCCGGGGGAAGTGAGCAGTTCTTC. Translating it yields CSASAGGSEQFF.